This T cell receptor beta chain stems from a study of chemoradiotherapy in HPV16-positive cancers. Study overall: Functional T-cell assays on a couple of HPV16-positive patients' cells defined candidate HPV-specific clones and common TCR motifs.

Study conclusions and caveats: Candidate HPV-specific clones and E7-related TCR motifs grew in tumor during treatment. HPV-specific T cells were functionally defined from only two HPV16-positive patients.

The repertoire was sequenced with immunoSEQ multiplex PCR; TCRdb's copy has only in-frame clones and lacks some. In the table there are over 30,000 clones, about four fifths of which are singletons. Remarks on this clone: Its target is not known.

The sequence derives from a human donor with HPV-associated anogenital cancer. The source was blood, collected from a patient who underwent chemoradiotherapy.

The CDR3 DNA reads TGCGCCAGCAGCCAAGATAGGTGGGCTAATGAAAAACTGTTTTTT. It codes for CASSQDRWANEKLFF. The genes are TRBV4-3 and TRBJ1-4; D ambiguous. Deletions cut 0 bases from V and 3 bases from J, with 8 bases between. The CDR3 totals 15 residues. CDR1 and CDR2 from the germline V gene are LGHNA and YSLEER.